Sequencing of this T cell receptor (beta chain) was carried out in a study of spatial heterogeneity in lung cancer (dated by TCRdb to between 2018 and 2021). About the full investigation: Beta-chain transcripts were consistently detected in greater numbers than alpha-chain transcripts, which likely reflects a higher abundance of beta-chain transcripts. In tumor regions, TCR transcript counts showed a strong correlation with a T cell transcriptional module score from matched bulk RNA-seq. In the raw uncorrected reads, each unique combination of TCR and UMI appeared on average more than ten times. The study quantitatively compared TCR alpha and beta repertoires across multiple tumor regions, matched nontumor lung and blood in non-small cell lung cancer. Nonsynonymous mutation counts, determined by whole-exome sequencing of tumor tissue, were related to features of the TCR repertoire. Both alpha and beta chains were TCR-sequenced in samples taken at surgery, namely 220 tumor regions, fewer than 85 matched nontumor lung samples and over 55 PBMC samples. Broad study findings and their caveats: Counts of ubiquitous and regional expanded TCRs were found to correlate with counts of ubiquitous and regional nonsynonymous mutations, respectively. TCR-seq coverage of tumor T cells was estimated to be only approximately 7% for alpha chains and approximately 12% for beta chains. Confirming at a functional level the hypothesis that regional TCRs recognize regional mutations was considered to require additional single-cell paired TCR alpha and beta sequencing. The tumor nonsynonymous mutation count correlated with the number of expanded alpha and beta TCRs within the tumor.

Interpreted using the paper, the time point label stands for: sample taken at primary tumor resection. Donors were some 70 patients with early-stage, untreated non-small cell lung cancer from the lung TRACERx cohort. Without any cell sorting, TCR sequencing was performed on whole RNA extracted either from tumor and nontumor lung tissue or from cryopreserved PBMC samples. A patient was chosen for TCR sequencing only when enough RNA was available from at least two tumor regions. A lung pathologist reviewed the tumor and adjacent nontumor lung specimens before the specimens were selected. By its share of the sample, this clonotype is medium-sized (0.01 to 0.1%). Its antigen remains unidentified. Nothing much larger sits one base from this clone, and base qualities are not available. V and J are truncated by 8 bases and 1 base respectively, leaving an intervening sequence of 20 bases. CDR1 MDHEN and CDR2 SYDVKM were looked up in the germline V gene. Reading from cysteine to phenylalanine, the CDR3 counts 16 amino acids. The kept DNA is CDR3 alone, 48 bases in frame from the first base.

Library construction relied on 5' RACE. The instrument was a NextSeq 500. The TCR library protocol attached a unique molecular identifier to each TCR cDNA molecule to allow correction of PCR and sequencing errors. The published analysis was carried out like this. TCR identification, UMI-based error correction and CDR3 extraction were all carried out with Decombinator tools. TCRs above a frequency of 2 per 1,000, corresponding to the top 1% of the tumor frequency distribution, were defined as expanded. Expanded tumor TCRs were classed as regional if statistically deemed absent (corrected P<0.05) from at least one tumor region, otherwise ubiquitous. Each repertoire was subsampled 100 times to 5,000 TCRs, after which Renyi diversity was computed with the R vegan package. CDR3 similarity networks were constructed using string-kernel similarity of amino acid triplets, with links drawn between CDR3s whose pairwise similarity was above 0.82. Clones were called with MiXCR by TCRdb after fastp trimmed the public reads at Q25, and only in-frame beta chains were retained. Rows with one shared CDR3 protein collapse into an entry with the most common genes and DNA. The V and J calls, along with clone size, are taken from TCRdb and not from the paper's own processing. The sample data list thousands of distinct CDR3 sequences, and 8.6% of these were observed just once. Jointly, the top ten make up roughly 16% of the sample.

This chain joins TRBV28 to TRBJ2-5; perhaps TRBD1 is the D gene, with 6 bases matching. This material consisted of lung tumor tissue, taken at surgery. The TCR comes from a male donor with early-stage non-small cell lung cancer. The DNA is as follows: TGTGCCAGCTATCCGTCCGGGACAAGGTTCCAAGAGACCCAGTACTTC. Its translation reads: CASYPSGTRFQETQYF.